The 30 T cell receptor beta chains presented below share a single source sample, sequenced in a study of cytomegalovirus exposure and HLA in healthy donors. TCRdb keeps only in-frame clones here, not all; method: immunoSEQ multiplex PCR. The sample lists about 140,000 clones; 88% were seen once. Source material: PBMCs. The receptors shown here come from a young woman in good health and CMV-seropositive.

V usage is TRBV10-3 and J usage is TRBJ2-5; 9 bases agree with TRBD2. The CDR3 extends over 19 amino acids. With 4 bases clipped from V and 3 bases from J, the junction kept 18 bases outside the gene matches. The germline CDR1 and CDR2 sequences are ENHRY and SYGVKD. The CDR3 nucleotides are TGTGCCATCAGTGCATCTCCTTGGCGGGGGGGCCACTTAGAAGAGACCCAGTACTTC. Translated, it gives CAISASPWRGGHLEETQYF.

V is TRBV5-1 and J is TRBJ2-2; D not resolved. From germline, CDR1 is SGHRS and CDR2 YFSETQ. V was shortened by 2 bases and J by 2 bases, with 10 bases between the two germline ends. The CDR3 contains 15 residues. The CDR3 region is CASSLSNLNTGELFF. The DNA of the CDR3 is TGCGCCAGCAGCTTATCAAACCTAAACACCGGGGAGCTGTTTTTT.

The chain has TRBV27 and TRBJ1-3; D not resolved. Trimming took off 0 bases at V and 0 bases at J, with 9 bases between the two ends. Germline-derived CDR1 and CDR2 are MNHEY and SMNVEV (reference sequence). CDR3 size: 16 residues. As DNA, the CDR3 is TGTGCCAGCAGTTTATCGCGGAGAAACTCTGGAAACACCATATATTTT. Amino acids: CASSLSRRNSGNTIYF.

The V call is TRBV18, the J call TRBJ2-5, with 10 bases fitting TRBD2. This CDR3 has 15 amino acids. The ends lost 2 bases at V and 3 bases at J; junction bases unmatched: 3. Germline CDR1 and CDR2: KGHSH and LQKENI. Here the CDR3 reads CASSPERGGKETQYF. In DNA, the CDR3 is TGTGCCAGCTCACCAGAGCGGGGGGGCAAAGAGACCCAGTACTTC.

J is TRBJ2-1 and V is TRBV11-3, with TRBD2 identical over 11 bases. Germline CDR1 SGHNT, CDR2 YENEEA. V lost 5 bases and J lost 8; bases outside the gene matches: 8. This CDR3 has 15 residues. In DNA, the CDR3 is TGTGCCAGCAGCCGTATAGCGGGAGGGGAAGATGAGCAGTTCTTC. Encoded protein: CASSRIAGGEDEQFF.

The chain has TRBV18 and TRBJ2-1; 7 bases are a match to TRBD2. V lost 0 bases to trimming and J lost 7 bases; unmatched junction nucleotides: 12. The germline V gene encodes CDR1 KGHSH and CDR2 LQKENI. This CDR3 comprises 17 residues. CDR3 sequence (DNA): TGTGCCAGCTCACCACCGACATCGGGGGGTGGAAGAAATGAGCAGTTCTTC. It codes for CASSPPTSGGGRNEQFF.

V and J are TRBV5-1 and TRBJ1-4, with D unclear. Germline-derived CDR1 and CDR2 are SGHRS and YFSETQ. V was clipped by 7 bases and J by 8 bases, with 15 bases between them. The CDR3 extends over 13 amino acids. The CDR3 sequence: CASAEGPLEKLFF. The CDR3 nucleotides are TGCGCCAGCGCGGAGGGCCCCCTGGAAAAACTGTTTTTT. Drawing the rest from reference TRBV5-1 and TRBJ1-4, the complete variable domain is KAGVTQTPRYLIKTRGQQVTLSCSPISGHRSVSWYQQTPGQGLQFLFEYFSETQRNKGNFPGRFSGRQFSNSRSEMNVSTLELGDSALYLCASAEGPLEKLFFGSGTQLSVL.

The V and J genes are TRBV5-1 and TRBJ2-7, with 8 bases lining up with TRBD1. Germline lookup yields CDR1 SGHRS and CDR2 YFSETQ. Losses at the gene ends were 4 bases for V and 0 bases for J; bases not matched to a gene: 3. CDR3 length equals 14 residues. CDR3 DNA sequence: TGCGCCAGCAGCAAAGGACAGGGCTCCTACGAGCAGTACTTC. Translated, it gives CASSKGQGSYEQYF. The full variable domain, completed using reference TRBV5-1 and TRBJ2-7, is KAGVTQTPRYLIKTRGQQVTLSCSPISGHRSVSWYQQTPGQGLQFLFEYFSETQRNKGNFPGRFSGRQFSNSRSEMNVSTLELGDSALYLCASSKGQGSYEQYFGPGTRLTVT.

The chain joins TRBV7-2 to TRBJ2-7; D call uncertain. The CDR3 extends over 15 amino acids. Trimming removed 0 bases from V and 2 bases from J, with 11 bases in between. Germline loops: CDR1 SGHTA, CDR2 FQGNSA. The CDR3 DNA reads TGTGCCAGCAGCTTAGCGGTACAGCCAACCTACGAGCAGTACTTC. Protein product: CASSLAVQPTYEQYF.

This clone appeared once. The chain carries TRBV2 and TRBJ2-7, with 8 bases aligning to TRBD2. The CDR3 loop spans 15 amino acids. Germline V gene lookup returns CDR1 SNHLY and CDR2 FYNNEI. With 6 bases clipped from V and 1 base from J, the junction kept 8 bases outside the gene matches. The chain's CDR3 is CASSPIAGTSYEQYF. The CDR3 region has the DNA TGTGCCAGCAGCCCTATAGCGGGAACGTCCTACGAGCAGTACTTC.

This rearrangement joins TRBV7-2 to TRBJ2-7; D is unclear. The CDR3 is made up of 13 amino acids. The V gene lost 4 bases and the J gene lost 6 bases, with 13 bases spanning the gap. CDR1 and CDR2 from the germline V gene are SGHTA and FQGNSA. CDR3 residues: CASSSRSVGEQYF. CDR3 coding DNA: TGTGCCAGCAGCTCTCGGAGCGTGGGCGAGCAGTACTTC.

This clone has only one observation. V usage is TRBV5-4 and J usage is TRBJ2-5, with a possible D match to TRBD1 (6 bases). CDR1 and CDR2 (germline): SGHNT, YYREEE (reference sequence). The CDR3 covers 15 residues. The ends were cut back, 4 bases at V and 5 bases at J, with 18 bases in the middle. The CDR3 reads CASSVNTGFGETQYF. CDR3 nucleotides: TGTGCCAGCAGCGTCAACACAGGGTTCGGGGAGACCCAGTACTTC.

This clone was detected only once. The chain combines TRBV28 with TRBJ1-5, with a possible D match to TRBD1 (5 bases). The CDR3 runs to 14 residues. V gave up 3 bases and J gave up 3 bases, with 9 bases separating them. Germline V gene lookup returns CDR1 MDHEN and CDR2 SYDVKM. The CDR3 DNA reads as TGTGCCAGCAGTTTTCGACAGTACAATCAGCCCCAGCATTTT. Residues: CASSFRQYNQPQHF.

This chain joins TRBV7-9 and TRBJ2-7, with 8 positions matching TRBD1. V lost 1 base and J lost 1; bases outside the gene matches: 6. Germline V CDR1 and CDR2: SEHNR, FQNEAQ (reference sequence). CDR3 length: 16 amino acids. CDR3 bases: TGTGCCAGCAGCTTAGGGCGGGACAGGTTATCCTACGAGCAGTACTTC. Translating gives CASSLGRDRLSYEQYF.

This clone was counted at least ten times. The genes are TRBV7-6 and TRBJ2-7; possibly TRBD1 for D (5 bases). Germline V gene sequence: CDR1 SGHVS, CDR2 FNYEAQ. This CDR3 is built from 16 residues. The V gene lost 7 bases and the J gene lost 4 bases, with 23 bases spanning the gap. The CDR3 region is CASTPNSGAGLYEQYF. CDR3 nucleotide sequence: TGTGCCAGCACCCCGAATAGTGGGGCCGGGTTATACGAGCAGTACTTC. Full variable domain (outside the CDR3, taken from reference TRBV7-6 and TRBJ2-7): GAGVSQSPRYKVTKRGQDVALRCDPISGHVSLYWYRQALGQGPEFLTYFNYEAQQDKSGLPNDRFSAERPEGSISTLTIQRTEQRDSAMYRCASTPNSGAGLYEQYFGPGTRLTVT.

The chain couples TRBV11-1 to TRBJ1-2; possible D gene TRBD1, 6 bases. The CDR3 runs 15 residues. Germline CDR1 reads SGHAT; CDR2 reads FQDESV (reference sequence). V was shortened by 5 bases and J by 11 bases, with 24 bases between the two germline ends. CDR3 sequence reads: CASSVDQGPWRGYTF. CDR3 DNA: TGTGCCAGCAGCGTAGACCAGGGGCCCTGGAGAGGATACACCTTC.

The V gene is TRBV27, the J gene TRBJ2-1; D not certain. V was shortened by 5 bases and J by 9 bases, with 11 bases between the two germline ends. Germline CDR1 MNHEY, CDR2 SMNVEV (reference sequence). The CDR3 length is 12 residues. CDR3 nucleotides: TGTGCCAGCAGTCGGCTAGGCAGTGAGCAGTTCTTC. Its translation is CASSRLGSEQFF.

CDR3 amino acids: CASSALAGGDNEQFF. The CDR3 DNA is TGTGCCAGCAGCGCACTAGCGGGAGGGGACAATGAGCAGTTCTTC. This chain joins TRBV9 and TRBJ2-1; 13 nucleotides line up with TRBD2. Germline assignment: CDR1 SGDLS and CDR2 YYNGEE. The CDR3 has 15 residues. Unmatched junction bases numbered 2, after V lost 3 bases and J lost 5 bases.

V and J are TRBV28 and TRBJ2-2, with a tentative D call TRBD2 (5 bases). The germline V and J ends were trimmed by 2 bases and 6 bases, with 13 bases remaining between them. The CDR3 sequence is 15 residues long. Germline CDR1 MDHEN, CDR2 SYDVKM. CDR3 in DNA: TGTGCCAGCAGTTTACAGCTTGGACTCTCCGGGGAGCTGTTTTTT. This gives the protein CASSLQLGLSGELFF.

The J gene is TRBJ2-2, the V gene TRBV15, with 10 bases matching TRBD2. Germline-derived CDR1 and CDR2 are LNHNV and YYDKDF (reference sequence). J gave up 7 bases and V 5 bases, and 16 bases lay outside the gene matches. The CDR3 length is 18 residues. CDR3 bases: TGTGCCACCAGCTCCCGCGGCAGCGGGAGGGCCCAGGGCGGGGAGCTGTTTTTT. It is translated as CATSSRGSGRAQGGELFF.

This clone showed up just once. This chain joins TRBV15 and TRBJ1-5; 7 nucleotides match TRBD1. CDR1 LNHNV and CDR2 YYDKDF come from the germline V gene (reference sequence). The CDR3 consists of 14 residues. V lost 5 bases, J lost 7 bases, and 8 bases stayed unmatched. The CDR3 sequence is CATSPDRVGQPQHF. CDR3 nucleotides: TGTGCCACCAGCCCAGACAGGGTAGGACAGCCCCAGCATTTT.

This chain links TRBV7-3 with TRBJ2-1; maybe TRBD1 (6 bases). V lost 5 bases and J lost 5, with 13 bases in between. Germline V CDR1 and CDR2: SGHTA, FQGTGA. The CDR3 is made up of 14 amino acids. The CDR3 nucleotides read TGTGCCAGCAGCCCTAACAGGGAGCACAATGAGCAGTTCTTC. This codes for CASSPNREHNEQFF.

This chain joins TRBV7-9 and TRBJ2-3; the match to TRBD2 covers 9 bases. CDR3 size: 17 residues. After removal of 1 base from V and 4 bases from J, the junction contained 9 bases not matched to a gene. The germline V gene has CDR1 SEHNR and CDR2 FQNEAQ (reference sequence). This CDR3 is CASSLGLAGTPSDTQYF. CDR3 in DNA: TGTGCCAGCAGCTTAGGCCTAGCGGGGACCCCCTCAGATACGCAGTATTTT.

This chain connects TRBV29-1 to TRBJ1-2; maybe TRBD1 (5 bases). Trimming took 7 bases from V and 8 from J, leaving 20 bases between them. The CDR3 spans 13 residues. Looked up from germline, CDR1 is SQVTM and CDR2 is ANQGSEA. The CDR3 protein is CSGIGGAGQGYTF. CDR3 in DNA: TGCAGCGGGATTGGAGGGGCGGGTCAGGGCTACACCTTC.

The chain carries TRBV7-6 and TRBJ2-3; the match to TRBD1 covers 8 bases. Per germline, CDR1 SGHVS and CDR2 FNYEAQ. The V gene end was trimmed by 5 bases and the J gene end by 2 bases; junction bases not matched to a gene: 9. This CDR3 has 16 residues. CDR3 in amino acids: CASSPRQGISTDTQYF. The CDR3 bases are TGTGCCAGCAGCCCGAGACAGGGGATTTCCACAGATACGCAGTATTTT.

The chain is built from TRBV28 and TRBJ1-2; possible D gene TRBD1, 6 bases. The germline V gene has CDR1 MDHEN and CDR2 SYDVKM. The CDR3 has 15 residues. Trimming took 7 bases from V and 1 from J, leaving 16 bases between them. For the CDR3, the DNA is TGTGCCAGCATCCTAGGGGGGGGCCTTAACTATGGCTACACCTTC. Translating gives CASILGGGLNYGYTF.

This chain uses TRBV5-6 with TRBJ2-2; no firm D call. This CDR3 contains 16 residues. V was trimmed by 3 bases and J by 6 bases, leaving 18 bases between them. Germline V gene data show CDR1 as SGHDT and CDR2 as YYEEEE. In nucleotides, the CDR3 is TGTGCCAGCAGCTCGCGCCCCCCCAGGAAGGCCGGGGAGCTGTTTTTT. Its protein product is CASSSRPPRKAGELFF.

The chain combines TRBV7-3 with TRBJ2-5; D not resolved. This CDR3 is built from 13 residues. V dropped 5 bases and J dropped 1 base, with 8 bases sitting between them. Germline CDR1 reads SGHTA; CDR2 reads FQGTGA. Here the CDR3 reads CASSGPSQETQYF. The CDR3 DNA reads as TGTGCCAGCAGCGGGCCGTCCCAAGAGACCCAGTACTTC.

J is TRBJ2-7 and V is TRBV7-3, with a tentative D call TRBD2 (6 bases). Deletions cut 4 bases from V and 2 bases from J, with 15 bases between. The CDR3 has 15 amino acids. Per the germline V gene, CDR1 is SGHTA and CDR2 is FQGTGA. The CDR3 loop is CASSSYPGETYEQYF. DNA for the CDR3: TGTGCCAGCAGCTCCTATCCGGGGGAGACCTACGAGCAGTACTTC.

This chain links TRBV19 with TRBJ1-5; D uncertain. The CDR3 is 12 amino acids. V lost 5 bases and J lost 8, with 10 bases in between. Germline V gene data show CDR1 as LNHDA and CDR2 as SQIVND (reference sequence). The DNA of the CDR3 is TGTGCCAGTAGTGGGCCGGTCGAGCCCCAGCATTTT. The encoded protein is CASSGPVEPQHF.